These 30 T cell receptor beta chains were all obtained from the same sample, sequenced in a study of shared clonotypes between healthy human individuals. Only in-frame clones appear in the TCRdb table, and some are missing; sequencing was by immunoSEQ multiplex PCR. The sample consists of some 700,000 clones, less than 95% of them appearing once. The sequenced sample consisted of memory CD8+ T cells from PBMCs. Described subset: CD45RO+ cells pooled with CCR7-negative TemRA cells. The receptors originated from a man in his late teens or twenties in good health. Some clones in this sample may be carry-over from other donors' samples.

The genes are TRBV9 and TRBJ2-3, with D possibly TRBD1 on 5 matching bases. Trimming stripped 1 base from V and 4 bases from J, with 10 bases between. Looked up from germline, CDR1 is SGDLS and CDR2 is YYNGEE. This CDR3 is 14 amino acids long. The CDR3 region is CASSVSVGADTQYF. CDR3 DNA: TGTGCCAGCAGCGTAAGCGTAGGGGCAGATACGCAGTATTTT.

J is TRBJ2-2 and V is TRBV4-3, with 10 bases aligning to TRBD2. Germline loops: CDR1 LGHNA, CDR2 YSLEER. The V gene end was trimmed by 1 base and the J gene end by 5 bases; junction bases not matched to a gene: 4. The CDR3 contains 16 residues. The CDR3 region has the DNA TGCGCCAGCAGCCAAGCTAGCGGGAGTCGGACCGGGGAGCTGTTTTTT. Protein sequence: CASSQASGSRTGELFF.

This clone came up a few times. The chain is built from TRBV5-5 and TRBJ1-3; weak D call: TRBD1 (5 bases). Germline-derived CDR1 and CDR2 are SGHKS and YYEKEE (reference sequence). This CDR3 contains 14 residues. V was pared by 0 bases and J by 2 bases, with 6 bases between. CDR3 residues: CASSLGGTGNTIYF. As DNA, the CDR3 is TGTGCCAGCAGCTTGGGGGGCACTGGAAACACCATATATTTT.

This rearrangement joins TRBV7-2 to TRBJ2-7, with D possibly being TRBD1 or TRBD2 (6 bases each). Deletions cut 5 bases from V and 7 bases from J, with 21 bases between. The CDR3 consists of 15 residues. CDR1 and CDR2 from the germline V gene are SGHTA and FQGNSA. The CDR3 loop reads CASSTSLARGGEQYF. The CDR3 coding sequence is TGTGCCAGCAGCACCTCACTAGCCCGAGGGGGTGAGCAGTACTTC.

This chain joins TRBV11-1 and TRBJ1-3, with a possible D match to TRBD1 (5 bases). The CDR3 has 16 amino acids. Germline-derived CDR1 and CDR2 are SGHAT and FQDESV (reference sequence). V was cut by 0 bases and J by 0 bases, with 9 bases left in between. CDR3 sequence reads: CASSLATDFSGNTIYF. CDR3 bases: TGTGCCAGCAGCTTAGCGACAGACTTCTCTGGAAACACCATATATTTT. Complete variable domain (other parts from reference TRBV11-1 and TRBJ1-3): EAEVAQSPRYKITEKSQAVAFWCDPISGHATLYWYRQILGQGPELLVQFQDESVVDDSQLPKDRFSAERLKGVDSTLKIQPAELGDSAMYLCASSLATDFSGNTIYFGEGSWLTVV.

The chain employs TRBV19 and TRBJ2-7; 9 bases match TRBD2. This CDR3 has 14 amino acids. Germline trimming cut 5 bases from V and 3 bases from J; bases unmatched to any gene: 5. CDR1 and CDR2 from the germline V gene are LNHDA and SQIVND (reference sequence). For the CDR3, the DNA is TGTGCCAGTAGTTCCGGACTAGCGCTCTACGAGCAGTACTTC. Its protein is CASSSGLALYEQYF.

This chain links TRBV29-1 with TRBJ1-1; D is uncertain. The germline V gene encodes CDR1 SQVTM and CDR2 ANQGSEA. This CDR3 has 13 amino acids. The V gene lost 0 bases and the J gene lost 11 bases, with 16 bases spanning the gap. This CDR3 reads CSVEDVPLFGAFF. Written as DNA, the CDR3 is TGCAGCGTTGAAGATGTCCCCCTCTTTGGGGCTTTCTTT.

The gene calls are TRBV5-6 and TRBJ2-1; 12 bases are a match to TRBD2. Trimming cost V 4 bases and J 7 bases; bases outside gene matches: 15. Germline V gene data show CDR1 as SGHDT and CDR2 as YYEEEE. The CDR3 contains 18 residues. CDR3 nucleotide sequence: TGTGCCAGCAGCCCACCCAGCGGACTAGCGGGACACGGGAATGAGCAGTTCTTC. Its protein product is CASSPPSGLAGHGNEQFF.

The rearrangement joins TRBV5-1 to TRBJ2-1, with 10 bases that match TRBD2. The germline V gene has CDR1 SGHRS and CDR2 YFSETQ. With 4 bases clipped from V and 7 bases from J, the junction kept 11 bases outside the gene matches. This CDR3 region has 16 residues. CDR3 nucleotides: TGCGCCAGCAGCCCCAACCTAGCGGGAGAAATAAATGAGCAGTTCTTC. Translating gives CASSPNLAGEINEQFF.

Comments on this clone: The junction departs from the called germline gene at one end, perhaps through a read error. The chain carries TRBV5-1 and TRBJ1-1; TRBD1 matches at 9 bases. The CDR3 contains 14 residues. CDR1 is SGHRS and CDR2 is YFSETQ in the germline V gene. The CDR3 region has the DNA TGCGCCAGCAGTTTGGGACAGGGTGTCACTGAAGCTTTCTTT. It yields the protein CASSLGQGVTEAFF.

This clone is a singleton in its sample. This chain connects TRBV6-9 to TRBJ2-5; the D gene could be TRBD1 or TRBD2 (5 bases each). V was clipped by 8 bases and J by 1 base, with 14 bases between them. CDR1 and CDR2 from the germline V gene are MNHGY and SVAAGI. This CDR3 is built from 14 residues. The CDR3 reads CASPGTGSQETQYF. The CDR3 nucleotides read TGTGCCAGCCCCGGGACGGGGAGCCAAGAGACCCAGTACTTC.

J is TRBJ2-7 and V is TRBV10-2; no firm D call. V was clipped by 4 bases and J by 4 bases, with 11 bases between them. This CDR3 contains 13 residues. Germline CDR1 reads WSHSY; CDR2 reads SAAADI. The CDR3 DNA is TGCGCCAGCAGTGCGGGTCCTCTGTACGAGCAGTACTTC. This gives the protein CASSAGPLYEQYF.

This clone was counted between two and nine times. V and J are TRBV2 and TRBJ1-1, with D hard to call. The V and J ends lost 4 bases and 1 base respectively, with 10 bases between them. The CDR3 extends over 14 amino acids. From germline, CDR1 is SNHLY and CDR2 FYNNEI. The CDR3 DNA reads TGTGCCAGCAGTGTCTATAGGCCGAACACTGAAGCTTTCTTT. This gives the protein CASSVYRPNTEAFF. Variable domain in full (rest from reference TRBV2 and TRBJ1-1): EPEVTQTPSHQVTQMGQEVILRCVPISNHLYFYWYRQILGQKVEFLVSFYNNEISEKSEIFDDQFSVERPDGSNFTLKIRSTKLEDSAMYFCASSVYRPNTEAFFGQGTRLTVV.

This clone came up many times. This sample also contains other DNA sequences that code for the same CDR3. V is TRBV6-4 and J is TRBJ2-3; no firm D call. V was shortened by 0 bases and J by 2 bases, with 9 bases between the two germline ends. CDR3 length equals 15 residues. CDR1 MRHNA and CDR2 SNTAGT come from the germline V gene. The CDR3 nucleotides are TGTGCCAGCAGTGACTCCGCCGGAGCCACAGATACGCAGTATTTT. This encodes CASSDSAGATDTQYF.

V usage is TRBV10-2 and J usage is TRBJ1-2; D is undetermined. The CDR3 length is 13 residues. CDR1 and CDR2 from the germline V gene are WSHSY and SAAADI. With 0 bases removed from V and 6 bases from J, the gap between germline ends came to 8 bases. The chain's CDR3 is CASSESAAHGYTF. In DNA form, the CDR3 reads TGCGCCAGCAGTGAGTCGGCAGCTCATGGCTACACCTTC.

The chain carries TRBV4-1 and TRBJ2-7; TRBD1 matches 9 bases. The junction had 7 bases not matched to a gene; V was cut back by 1 base and J by 3 bases. This CDR3 region has 16 residues. Germline CDR1 reads MGHRA; CDR2 reads YSYEKL. The CDR3 region has the DNA TGCGCCAGCAGCCAAGTTCCGGGACAGGGTGGCTACGAGCAGTACTTC. Its translation: CASSQVPGQGGYEQYF.

The genes are TRBV11-1 and TRBJ2-1; 14 bases line up with TRBD2. The CDR3 covers 16 residues. V gave up 1 base and J gave up 5 bases; unmatched junction bases: 1. The germline V gene has CDR1 SGHAT and CDR2 FQDESV (reference sequence). CDR3 nucleotides: TGTGCCAGCAGCTTAGAGGGACTAGCGGGAGACAATGAGCAGTTCTTC. Translated: CASSLEGLAGDNEQFF.

V gene TRBV7-8 combines with J gene TRBJ2-3; the D is unclear. V shed 0 bases and J shed 6 bases, with 7 bases lying between them. CDR1 and CDR2 (germline): SGHVS, FQNEAQ. The CDR3 spans 13 residues. The CDR3 nucleotides read TGTGCCAGCAGCTTAGCCCCAGCGGATACGCAGTATTTT. This codes for CASSLAPADTQYF.

This clone was seen once. V usage is TRBV27 and J usage is TRBJ2-1, with D perhaps assigned TRBD1 or TRBD2 (5 bases each). V was pared by 6 bases and J by 2 bases, with 14 bases between. The length of the CDR3 is 15 residues. Germline assignment: CDR1 MNHEY and CDR2 SMNVEV (reference sequence). The CDR3 loop is CASSSGTNPYNEQFF. CDR3 nucleotides: TGTGCCAGCAGCTCCGGGACGAACCCCTACAATGAGCAGTTCTTC.

The CDR3 DNA reads as TGCGCCAGCAGCCAACTAGCGGATCTCTCCTACGAGCAGTACTTC. Its protein is CASSQLADLSYEQYF. The chain links TRBV4-3 to TRBJ2-5, with TRBD2 identical over 7 bases. The J call may be incorrect, as the DNA end agrees better with TRBJ2-7. The CDR3 is 15 residues long. CDR1 LGHNA and CDR2 YSLEER come from the germline V gene.

This clone was detected only a few times. The chain uses TRBV30 and TRBJ1-1; D call uncertain. This CDR3 contains 13 residues. Trimming removed 0 bases from V and 1 base from J, with 6 bases in between. Looked up from germline, CDR1 is GTSNPN and CDR2 is SVGIG (reference sequence). For the CDR3, the DNA is TGTGCCTGGAGTGTAACGCCGAACACTGAAGCTTTCTTT. Translating gives CAWSVTPNTEAFF.

The CDR3, as DNA: TGTGCCAGCAGCGTCGACAGAGCCTATGGCTACACCTTC. Its translation: CASSVDRAYGYTF. The chain recombines TRBV7-2 with TRBJ1-2, with D possibly TRBD1 on 5 matching bases. Trimming cost V 5 bases and J 4 bases, with 11 bases left between them. The CDR3 has 13 residues. Germline V CDR1 and CDR2: SGHTA, FQGNSA.

V is TRBV5-8 and J is TRBJ2-3, with D maybe TRBD2 (6 bases). V was trimmed by 2 bases and J by 2 bases, leaving 9 bases between them. The germline CDR1 and CDR2 sequences are SGHTS and YDEGEE. The CDR3 is 14 residues long. CDR3 sequence reads: CASSFIAATDTQYF. The CDR3 region has the DNA TGTGCCAGCAGCTTCATAGCGGCCACAGATACGCAGTATTTT. Looking up the rest from reference TRBV5-8 and TRBJ2-3 gives the full variable domain: EAGVTQSPTHLIKTRGQQATLRCSPISGHTSVYWYQQALGLGLQFLLWYDEGEERNRGNFPPRFSGRQFPNYSSELNVNALELEDSALYLCASSFIAATDTQYFGPGTRLTVL.

This chain links TRBV6-1 with TRBJ2-3; TRBD2 matches 10 bases. The ends lost 7 bases at V and 0 bases at J; junction bases unmatched: 4. The CDR3 has 15 amino acids. CDR1 and CDR2 (germline): MNHNS, SASEGT. In nucleotides, the CDR3 is TGTGCCAGCAAAGAGACTAGCGGGAGCACAGATACGCAGTATTTT. Protein product: CASKETSGSTDTQYF.

The rearrangement joins TRBV27 to TRBJ1-5; no clear D gene. This CDR3 is 19 amino acids long. Germline-derived CDR1 and CDR2 are MNHEY and SMNVEV (reference sequence). Between the trimmed V and J ends, which lost 4 bases and 0 bases, there was a span of 22 bases. The CDR3: CASSSLGDLGRYSNQPQHF. In DNA, the CDR3 is TGTGCCAGCAGTTCCCTGGGTGACCTCGGACGGTATAGCAATCAGCCCCAGCATTTT.

Remarks on this clone: This likely stems from a read error, as it lies one base from a far larger clone. The rearrangement uses TRBV28 and TRBJ1-2, with 11 bases aligning to TRBD1. Germline CDR1 is MDHEN and CDR2 is SYDVKM. This CDR3 has 15 residues. Trimming took 5 bases from V and 8 from J; bases not matched to a gene: 10. This CDR3 is CASSHRDRGLEGYTF. CDR3 sequence (DNA): TGTGCCAGCAGTCACCGGGACAGGGGGTTAGAGGGCTACACCTTC.

This chain uses TRBV5-1 with TRBJ2-1, with unresolved D. From germline, CDR1 is SGHRS and CDR2 YFSETQ. This CDR3 is 12 amino acids long. V was clipped by 4 bases and J by 6 bases, with 8 bases between them. CDR3 sequence reads: CASSEDPNEQFF. CDR3 DNA: TGCGCCAGCAGCGAGGACCCCAATGAGCAGTTCTTC.

The chain employs TRBV7-8 and TRBJ2-7, with no clear D. CDR1 is SGHVS and CDR2 is FQNEAQ in the germline V gene. The V and J ends lost 6 bases and 4 bases respectively, with 10 bases between them. The CDR3 has 12 amino acids. The CDR3 here is CASSLMAYEQYF. Written as DNA, the CDR3 is TGTGCCAGCAGTCTAATGGCGTACGAGCAGTACTTC. Full variable domain (rest looked up from reference TRBV7-8 and TRBJ2-7): GAGVSQSPRYKVAKRGQDVALRCDPISGHVSLFWYQQALGQGPEFLTYFQNEAQLDKSGLPSDRFFAERPEGSVSTLKIQRTQQEDSAVYLCASSLMAYEQYFGPGTRLTVT.

This clone came up many times. This chain joins TRBV6-1 and TRBJ2-1, with D hard to call. Per the germline V gene, CDR1 is MNHNS and CDR2 is SASEGT. The CDR3 runs to 13 residues. The V end lost 1 base, the J end lost 8 bases, and 9 bases lay between the germline ends. In DNA, the CDR3 is TGTGCCAGCAGTGAAGTGGGTCGTCATGAGCAGTTCTTC. Protein product: CASSEVGRHEQFF.

The rearrangement uses TRBV30 and TRBJ2-7, with a weak D call TRBD2 (5 bases). This CDR3 is built from 11 residues. V dropped 1 base and J dropped 6 bases, with 7 bases sitting between them. Germline assignment: CDR1 GTSNPN and CDR2 SVGIG (reference sequence). The CDR3 bases are TGTGCCTGGAGTGCTGGACTCGAGCAGTACTTC. Residues: CAWSAGLEQYF.